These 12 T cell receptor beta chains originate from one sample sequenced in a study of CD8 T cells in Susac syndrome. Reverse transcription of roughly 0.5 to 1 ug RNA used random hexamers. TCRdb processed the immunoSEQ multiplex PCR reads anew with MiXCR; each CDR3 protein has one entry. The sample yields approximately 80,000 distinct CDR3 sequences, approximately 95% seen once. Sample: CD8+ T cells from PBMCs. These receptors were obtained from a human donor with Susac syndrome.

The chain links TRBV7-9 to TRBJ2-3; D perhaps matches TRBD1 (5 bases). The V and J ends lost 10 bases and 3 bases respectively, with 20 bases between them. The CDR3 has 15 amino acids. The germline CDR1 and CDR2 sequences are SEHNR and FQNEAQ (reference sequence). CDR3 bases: TGTGCCAACGACAAGGGGCAGGGAAATACAGATACGCAGTATTTT. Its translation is CANDKGQGNTDTQYF.

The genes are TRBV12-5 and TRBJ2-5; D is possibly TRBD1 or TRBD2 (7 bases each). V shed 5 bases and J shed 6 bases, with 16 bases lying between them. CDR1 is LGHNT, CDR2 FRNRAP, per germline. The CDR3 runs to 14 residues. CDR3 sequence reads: CASGPGGGRKTQYF. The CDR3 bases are TGTGCTAGTGGTCCAGGGGGGGGTAGAAAGACCCAGTACTTC.

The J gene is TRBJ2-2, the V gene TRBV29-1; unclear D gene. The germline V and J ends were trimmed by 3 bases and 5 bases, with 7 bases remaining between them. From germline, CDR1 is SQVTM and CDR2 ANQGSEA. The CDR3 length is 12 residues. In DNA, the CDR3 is TGCAGCGTTGATAGCCGGACCGGGGAGCTGTTTTTT. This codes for CSVDSRTGELFF.

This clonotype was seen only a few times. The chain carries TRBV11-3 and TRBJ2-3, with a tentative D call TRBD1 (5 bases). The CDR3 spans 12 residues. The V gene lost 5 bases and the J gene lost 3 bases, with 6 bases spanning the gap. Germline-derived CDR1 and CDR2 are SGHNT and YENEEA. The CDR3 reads CASSDSTDTQYF. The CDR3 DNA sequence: TGTGCCAGCAGCGACAGTACAGATACGCAGTATTTT. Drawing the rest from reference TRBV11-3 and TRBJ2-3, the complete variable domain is EAGVVQSPRYKIIEKKQPVAFWCNPISGHNTLYWYLQNLGQGPELLIRYENEEAVDDSQLPKDRFSAERLKGVDSTLKIQPAELGDSAVYLCASSDSTDTQYFGPGTRLTVL.

Written as DNA, the CDR3 is TGCAGCGCCTGGACAGGGACCGAGCAGTACTTC. This gives the protein CSAWTGTEQYF. The chain couples TRBV29-1 to TRBJ2-7; 8 bases line up with TRBD1. V shed 7 bases and J 6 bases; nucleotides not matched to a gene: 5. CDR3 length equals 11 residues. Germline values: CDR1 SQVTM, CDR2 ANQGSEA.

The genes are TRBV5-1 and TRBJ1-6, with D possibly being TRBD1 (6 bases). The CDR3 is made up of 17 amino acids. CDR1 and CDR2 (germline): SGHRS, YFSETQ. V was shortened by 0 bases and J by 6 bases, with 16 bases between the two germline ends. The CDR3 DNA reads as TGCGCCAGCAGCTTGGAGAGACAGGTCTATAGTAATTCACCCCTCCACTTT. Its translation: CASSLERQVYSNSPLHF.

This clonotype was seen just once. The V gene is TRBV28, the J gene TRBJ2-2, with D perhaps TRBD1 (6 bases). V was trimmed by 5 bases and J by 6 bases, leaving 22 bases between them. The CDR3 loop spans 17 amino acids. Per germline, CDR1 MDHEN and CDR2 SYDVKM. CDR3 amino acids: CASSTNRDLLGAGELFF. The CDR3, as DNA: TGTGCCAGCAGTACCAACAGGGACCTCCTCGGGGCCGGGGAGCTGTTTTTT.

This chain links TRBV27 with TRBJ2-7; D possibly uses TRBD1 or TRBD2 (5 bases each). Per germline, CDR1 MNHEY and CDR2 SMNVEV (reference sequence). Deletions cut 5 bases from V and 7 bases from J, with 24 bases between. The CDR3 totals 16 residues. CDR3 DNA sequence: TGTGCCAGCAGTACCGCCCGGGACCTTTCCCGCGGGGAGCAGTACTTC. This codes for CASSTARDLSRGEQYF.

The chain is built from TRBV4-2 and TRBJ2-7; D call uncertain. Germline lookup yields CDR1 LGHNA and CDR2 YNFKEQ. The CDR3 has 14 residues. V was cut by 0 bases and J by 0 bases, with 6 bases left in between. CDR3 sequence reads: CASSQEPSSYEQYF. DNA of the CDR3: TGTGCCAGCAGCCAAGAGCCGAGCTCCTACGAGCAGTACTTC.

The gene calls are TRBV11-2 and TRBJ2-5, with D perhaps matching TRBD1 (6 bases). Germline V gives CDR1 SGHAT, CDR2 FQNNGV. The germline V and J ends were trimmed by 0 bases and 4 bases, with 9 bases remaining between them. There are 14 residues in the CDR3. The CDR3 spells CASSLENRAETQYF. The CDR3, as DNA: TGTGCCAGCAGCTTAGAAAACAGGGCAGAGACCCAGTACTTC.

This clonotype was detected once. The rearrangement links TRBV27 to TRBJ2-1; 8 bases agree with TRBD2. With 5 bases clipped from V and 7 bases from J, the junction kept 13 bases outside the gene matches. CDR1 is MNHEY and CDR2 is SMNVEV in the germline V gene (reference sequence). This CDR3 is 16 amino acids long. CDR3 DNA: TGTGCCAGCAGTCCGCTAGCGGGCCCTACGGGTAATGAGCAGTTCTTC. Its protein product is CASSPLAGPTGNEQFF.

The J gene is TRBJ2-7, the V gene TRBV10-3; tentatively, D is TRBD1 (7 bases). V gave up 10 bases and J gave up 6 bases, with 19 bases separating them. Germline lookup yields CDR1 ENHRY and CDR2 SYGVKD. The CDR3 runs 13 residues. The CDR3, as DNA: TGTGCCACCGGGGGTCAGGGGGATATCGAGCAGTACTTC. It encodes CATGGQGDIEQYF.